These 17 T cell receptor beta chains originate from one sample sequenced in a study of CD8 T cells in Susac syndrome. RNA in amounts of roughly 0.5 to 1 ug was reverse transcribed with random hexamers. Each CDR3 protein gets one entry after TCRdb re-called the immunoSEQ multiplex PCR reads with MiXCR. Here the sample spans approximately 180,000 distinct CDR3 sequences, under 97% being singletons. Material: CD4+ T cells from PBMCs. These receptors were obtained from a human donor with multiple sclerosis.

The V gene is TRBV4-1, the J gene TRBJ2-5, with TRBD2 as a possible D gene (6 bases). Trimming shortened V by 0 bases and J by 5 bases, and 16 bases separated the two germline ends. The CDR3 is 16 residues long. Germline V gene sequence: CDR1 MGHRA, CDR2 YSYEKL. The CDR3: CASSQEGWRGLETQYF. CDR3 nucleotide sequence: TGCGCCAGCAGCCAAGAGGGGTGGCGGGGTTTGGAGACCCAGTACTTC.

The rearrangement uses TRBV15 and TRBJ2-7, with 9 bases aligning to TRBD1. CDR1 and CDR2 from the germline V gene are LNHNV and YYDKDF (reference sequence). This CDR3 contains 16 residues. The ends lost 0 bases at V and 3 bases at J; junction bases unmatched: 6. CDR3 bases: TGTGCCACCAGCAGAGAGGGCGGGACAGGGAACTACGAGCAGTACTTC. Protein: CATSREGGTGNYEQYF. The complete variable domain, with remaining parts taken from reference TRBV15 and TRBJ2-7, reads DAMVIQNPRYQVTQFGKPVTLSCSQTLNHNVMYWYQQKSSQAPKLLFHYYDKDFNNEADTPDNFQSRRPNTSFCFLDIRSPGLGDTAMYLCATSREGGTGNYEQYFGPGTRLTVT.

This clonotype appeared once. J is TRBJ1-1 and V is TRBV5-1; D may be TRBD1 (5 bases). V lost 1 base and J lost 4, with 14 bases in between. This CDR3 contains 15 residues. Germline V gene data show CDR1 as SGHRS and CDR2 as YFSETQ. The DNA of the CDR3 is TGCGCCAGCAGCTTGTTGGGGACTAGTGGCACTGAAGCTTTCTTT. It is translated as CASSLLGTSGTEAFF.

The J gene is TRBJ1-1, the V gene TRBV18, with 9 positions matching TRBD1. The length of the CDR3 is 15 residues. Germline CDR1 and CDR2: KGHSH and LQKENI. J was trimmed by 3 bases and V by 3 bases; bases with no gene match: 5. The CDR3 nucleotides are TGTGCCAGCTCACCCCTGGACAGGGGAGACACTGAAGCTTTCTTT. It yields the protein CASSPLDRGDTEAFF. Variable domain in full (rest from reference TRBV18 and TRBJ1-1): NAGVMQNPRHLVRRRGQEARLRCSPMKGHSHVYWYRQLPEEGLKFMVYLQKENIIDESGMPKERFSAEFPKEGPSILRIQQVVRGDSAAYFCASSPLDRGDTEAFFGQGTRLTVV.

The chain carries TRBV4-3 and TRBJ2-6, with 7 bases that match TRBD1. CDR3 length: 18 residues. CDR1 is LGHNA, CDR2 YSLEER, per germline. The ends lost 0 bases at V and 0 bases at J; junction bases unmatched: 5. The CDR3 bases are TGCGCCAGCAGCCAAGAAACAGGGGCAATCTCTGGGGCCAACGTCCTGACTTTC. It yields the protein CASSQETGAISGANVLTF.

V usage is TRBV15 and J usage is TRBJ2-3; D call uncertain. Germline CDR1 LNHNV, CDR2 YYDKDF (reference sequence). This CDR3 is 14 amino acids long. With 0 bases removed from V and 4 bases from J, the gap between germline ends came to 8 bases. CDR3 DNA: TGTGCCACCAGCAGAGATCTTGGGTCAGATACGCAGTATTTT. This codes for CATSRDLGSDTQYF.

This chain links TRBV4-3 with TRBJ1-2; no clear D gene. V was shortened by 0 bases and J by 4 bases, with 12 bases between the two germline ends. The length of the CDR3 is 15 residues. Germline assignment: CDR1 LGHNA and CDR2 YSLEER. The chain's CDR3 is CASSQESTAAYGYTF. CDR3 nucleotide sequence: TGCGCCAGCAGCCAAGAATCGACGGCGGCCTATGGCTACACCTTC.

V usage is TRBV6-2 or TRBV6-3 and J usage is TRBJ1-5; D might be TRBD1 (5 bases). Trimming took 2 bases from V and 0 from J, leaving 11 bases between them. From germline, CDR1 is MNHEY and CDR2 SVGEGT. The CDR3 length is 16 residues. The DNA of the CDR3 is TGTGCCAGCAGTTACGGGGGATTGTTTAGCAATCAGCCCCAGCATTTT. It yields the protein CASSYGGLFSNQPQHF.

The genes are TRBV12-3 or TRBV12-4 and TRBJ2-5; no clear D gene. The CDR3 has 12 amino acids. The ends were cut back, 5 bases at V and 1 base at J, with 5 bases in the middle. CDR3 region: CASSRVQETQYF. CDR3 DNA sequence: TGTGCCAGCAGTCGGGTCCAAGAGACCCAGTACTTC.

The chain combines TRBV14 with TRBJ1-2; D is unclear. Germline assignment: CDR1 SGHDN and CDR2 FVKESK. The germline V and J ends were trimmed by 7 bases and 8 bases, with 11 bases remaining between them. CDR3 length: 11 residues. DNA for the CDR3: TGTGCCAGCACCCTCGGGTGCGGCTACACCTTC. Its translation is CASTLGCGYTF.

CDR3: CSARGWTTLYEQYF. The CDR3 bases are TGCAGTGCTAGAGGTTGGACAACTCTCTACGAGCAGTACTTC. The chain is built from TRBV20-1 and TRBJ2-7, with D possibly being TRBD1 (5 bases). With 1 base removed from V and 3 bases from J, the gap between germline ends came to 13 bases. This CDR3 spans 14 amino acids. Germline values: CDR1 DFQATT, CDR2 SNEGSKA (reference sequence).

The V gene is TRBV18, the J gene TRBJ1-1; 8 nucleotides agree with TRBD1. The germline V gene encodes CDR1 KGHSH and CDR2 LQKENI. This CDR3 contains 15 residues. V lost 0 bases to trimming and J lost 4 bases; unmatched junction nucleotides: 4. CDR3 DNA: TGTGCCAGCTCACCACCAACAGGGGGAACCACTGAAGCTTTCTTT. It is translated as CASSPPTGGTTEAFF.

The rearrangement uses TRBV4-3 and TRBJ1-4, with 8 bases matching TRBD1. J was trimmed by 10 bases and V by 2 bases; bases with no gene match: 12. The CDR3 totals 16 residues. In germline, CDR1 is LGHNA, CDR2 YSLEER. The CDR3 protein is CASSQPDRDGGGKLFF. The CDR3 DNA is TGCGCCAGCAGCCAACCGGACAGGGATGGAGGGGGAAAACTGTTTTTT.

The chain couples TRBV12-3 or TRBV12-4 to TRBJ2-5; 11 bases fit TRBD2. Trimming removed 3 bases from V and 3 bases from J; junction bases left unmatched: 0. The CDR3 extends over 14 amino acids. CDR3 DNA: TGTGCCAGCAGTTTGGGACTAGCGGAAGAGACCCAGTACTTC. Amino acid sequence: CASSLGLAEETQYF.

This clonotype was detected only a few times. The CDR3 DNA reads TGTGCCAGCAGCTTAAGTAGGGGCTCAGAGACCCAGTACTTC. Protein product: CASSLSRGSETQYF. The chain employs TRBV7-2 and TRBJ2-5; a weak D match, TRBD1 (5 bases). The CDR3 runs 14 residues. V shed 2 bases and J shed 4 bases, with 11 bases lying between them. Looked up from germline, CDR1 is SGHTA and CDR2 is FQGNSA.

This rearrangement joins TRBV5-6 to TRBJ2-7; D call uncertain. Germline assignment: CDR1 SGHDT and CDR2 YYEEEE. V lost 1 base and J 0 bases, leaving 8 bases between the germline ends. The CDR3 has 14 amino acids. CDR3 bases: TGTGCCAGCAGCTTGCACCCTTCCTCCTACGAGCAGTACTTC. Protein product: CASSLHPSSYEQYF.

The chain's CDR3 is CASSLAAPSRDQYF. The CDR3 DNA follows: TGTGCCAGCAGCCTAGCCGCGCCTAGTCGGGACCAGTACTTC. The genes are TRBV3-1 and TRBJ2-5; perhaps TRBD2 as D (5 bases). The CDR3 runs to 14 residues. The V and J ends lost 4 bases and 10 bases respectively, with 19 bases between them. Germline CDR1 LGHDT, CDR2 YNNKEL (reference sequence).